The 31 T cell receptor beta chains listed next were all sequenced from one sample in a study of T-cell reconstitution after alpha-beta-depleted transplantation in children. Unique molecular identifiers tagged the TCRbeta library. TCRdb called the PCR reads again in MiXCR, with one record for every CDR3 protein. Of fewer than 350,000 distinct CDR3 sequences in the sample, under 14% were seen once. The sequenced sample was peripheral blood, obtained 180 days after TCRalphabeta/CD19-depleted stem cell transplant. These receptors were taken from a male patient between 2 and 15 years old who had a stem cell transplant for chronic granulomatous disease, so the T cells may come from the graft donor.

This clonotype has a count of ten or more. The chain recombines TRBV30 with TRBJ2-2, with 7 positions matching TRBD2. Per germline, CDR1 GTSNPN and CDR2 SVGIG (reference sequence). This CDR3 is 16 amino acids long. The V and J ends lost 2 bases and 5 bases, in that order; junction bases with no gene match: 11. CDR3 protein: CAWSKLAGTRTGELFF. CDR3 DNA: TGTGCCTGGAGTAAATTAGCGGGTACGAGGACCGGGGAGCTGTTTTTT.

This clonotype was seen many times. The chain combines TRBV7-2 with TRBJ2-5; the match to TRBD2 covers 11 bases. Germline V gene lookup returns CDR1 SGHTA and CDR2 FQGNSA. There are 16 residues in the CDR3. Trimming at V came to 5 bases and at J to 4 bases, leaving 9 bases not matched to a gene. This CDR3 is CASSQQTSGGAETQYF. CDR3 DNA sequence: TGTGCCAGCAGCCAGCAAACTAGCGGGGGCGCAGAGACCCAGTACTTC.

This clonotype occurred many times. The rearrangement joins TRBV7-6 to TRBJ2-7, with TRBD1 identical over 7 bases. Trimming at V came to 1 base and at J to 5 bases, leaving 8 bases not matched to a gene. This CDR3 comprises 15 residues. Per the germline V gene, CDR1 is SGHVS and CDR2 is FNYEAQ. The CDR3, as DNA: TGTGCCAGCAGCTTAGTTGACCGGGACAGCCACGAGCAGTACTTC. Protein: CASSLVDRDSHEQYF.

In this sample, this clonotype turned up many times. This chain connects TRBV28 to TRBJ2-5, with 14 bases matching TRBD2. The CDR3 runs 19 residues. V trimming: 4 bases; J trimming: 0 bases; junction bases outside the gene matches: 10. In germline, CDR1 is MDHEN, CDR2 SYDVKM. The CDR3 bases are TGTGCCAGCAGTTCCGGGACTAGCGGGAGTCGGAGGTACCAAGAGACCCAGTACTTC. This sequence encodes CASSSGTSGSRRYQETQYF.

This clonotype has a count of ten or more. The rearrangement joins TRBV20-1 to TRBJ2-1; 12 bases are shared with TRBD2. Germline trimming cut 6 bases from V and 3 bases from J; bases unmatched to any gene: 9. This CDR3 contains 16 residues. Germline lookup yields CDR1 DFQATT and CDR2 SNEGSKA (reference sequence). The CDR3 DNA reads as TGCAGTGCCAACCTAGCGGGAGGGCCCCTCTACAATGAGCAGTTCTTC. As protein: CSANLAGGPLYNEQFF.

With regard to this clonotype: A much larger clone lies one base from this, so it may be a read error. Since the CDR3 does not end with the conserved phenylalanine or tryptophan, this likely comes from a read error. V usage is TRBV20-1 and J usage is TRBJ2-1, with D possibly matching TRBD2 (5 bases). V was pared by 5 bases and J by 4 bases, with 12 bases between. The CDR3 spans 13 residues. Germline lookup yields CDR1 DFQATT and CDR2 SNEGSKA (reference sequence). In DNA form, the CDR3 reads TGCAGTGCTGAGGGCGTATATTACAATGAGCAGTTCTAC. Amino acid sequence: CSAEGVYYNEQFY.

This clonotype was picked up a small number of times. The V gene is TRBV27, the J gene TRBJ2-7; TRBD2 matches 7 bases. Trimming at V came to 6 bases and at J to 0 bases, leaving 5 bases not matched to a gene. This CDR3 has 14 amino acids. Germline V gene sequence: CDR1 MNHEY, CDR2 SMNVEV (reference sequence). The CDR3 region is CASSEGLLSYEQYF. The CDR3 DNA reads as TGTGCCAGCAGCGAGGGACTACTCTCCTACGAGCAGTACTTC.

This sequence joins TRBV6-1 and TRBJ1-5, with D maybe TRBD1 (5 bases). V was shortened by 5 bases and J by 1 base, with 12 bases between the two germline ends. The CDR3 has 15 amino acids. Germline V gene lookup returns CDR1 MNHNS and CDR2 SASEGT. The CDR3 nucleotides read TGTGCCAGCAGTCCTTCGGGGGGGAGCAATCAGCCCCAGCATTTT. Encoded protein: CASSPSGGSNQPQHF.

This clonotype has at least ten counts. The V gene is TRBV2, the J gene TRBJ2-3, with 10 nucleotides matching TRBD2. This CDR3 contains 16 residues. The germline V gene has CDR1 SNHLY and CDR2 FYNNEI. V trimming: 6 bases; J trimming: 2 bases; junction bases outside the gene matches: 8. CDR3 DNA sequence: TGTGCCAGCAGACCGTTGGGACTAGCGACCACAGATACGCAGTATTTT. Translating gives CASRPLGLATTDTQYF.

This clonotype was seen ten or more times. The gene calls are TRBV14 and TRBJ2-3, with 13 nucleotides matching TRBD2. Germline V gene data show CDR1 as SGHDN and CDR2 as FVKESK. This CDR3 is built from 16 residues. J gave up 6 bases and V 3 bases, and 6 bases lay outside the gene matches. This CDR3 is CASSQPRGLAGDTQYF. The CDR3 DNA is TGTGCCAGCAGCCAGCCGAGGGGACTAGCGGGGGATACGCAGTATTTT.

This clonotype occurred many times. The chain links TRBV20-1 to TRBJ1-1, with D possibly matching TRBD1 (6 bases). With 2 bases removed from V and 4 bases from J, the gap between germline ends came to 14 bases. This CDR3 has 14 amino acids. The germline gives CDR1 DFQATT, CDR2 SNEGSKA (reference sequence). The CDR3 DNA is TGCAGTGCTAGACAGGGGTCCTGGGGCACTGAAGCTTTCTTT. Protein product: CSARQGSWGTEAFF.

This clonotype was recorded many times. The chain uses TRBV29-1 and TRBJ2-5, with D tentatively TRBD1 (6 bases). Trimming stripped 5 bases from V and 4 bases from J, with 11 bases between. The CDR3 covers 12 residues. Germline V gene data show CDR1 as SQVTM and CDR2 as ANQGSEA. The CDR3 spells CSVIQGVETQYF. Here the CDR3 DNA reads TGCAGCGTTATACAGGGAGTAGAGACCCAGTACTTC.

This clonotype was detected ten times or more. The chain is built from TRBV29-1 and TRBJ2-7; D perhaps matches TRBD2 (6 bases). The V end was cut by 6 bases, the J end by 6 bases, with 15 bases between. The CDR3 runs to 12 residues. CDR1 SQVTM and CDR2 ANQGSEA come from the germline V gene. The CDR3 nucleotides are TGCAGCGTATTGACTAGTTATGGCGAGCAGTACTTC. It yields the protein CSVLTSYGEQYF.

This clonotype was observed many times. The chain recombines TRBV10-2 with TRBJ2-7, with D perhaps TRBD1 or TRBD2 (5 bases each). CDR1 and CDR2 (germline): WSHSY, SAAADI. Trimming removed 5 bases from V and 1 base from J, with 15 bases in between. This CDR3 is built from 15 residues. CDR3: CASSKPGTASYEQYF. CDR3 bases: TGCGCCAGCAGTAAACCAGGGACCGCATCCTACGAGCAGTACTTC.

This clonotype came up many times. The CDR3 loop reads CASSLGLAGLYNEQFF. The CDR3 DNA reads as TGTGCCAGCAGCTTAGGCTTAGCGGGGCTCTACAATGAGCAGTTCTTC. This chain connects TRBV11-2 to TRBJ2-1, with 8 bases lining up with TRBD2. CDR1 SGHAT and CDR2 FQNNGV come from the germline V gene. This CDR3 is built from 16 residues. Trimming took 1 base from V and 3 from J; bases not matched to a gene: 5. The variable domain in full, completed from reference TRBV11-2 and TRBJ2-1, reads EAGVAQSPRYKIIEKRQSVAFWCNPISGHATLYWYQQILGQGPKLLIQFQNNGVVDDSQLPKDRFSAERLKGVDSTLKIQPAKLEDSAVYLCASSLGLAGLYNEQFFGPGTRLTVL.

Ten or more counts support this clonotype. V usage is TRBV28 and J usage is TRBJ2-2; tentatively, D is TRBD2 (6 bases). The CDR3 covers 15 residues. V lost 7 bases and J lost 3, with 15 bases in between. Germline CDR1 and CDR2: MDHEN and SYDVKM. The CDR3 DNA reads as TGTGCCAGCACCCGTGGGGGACTCTACACCGGGGAGCTGTTTTTT. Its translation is CASTRGGLYTGELFF. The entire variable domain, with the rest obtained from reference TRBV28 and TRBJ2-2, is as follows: DVKVTQSSRYLVKRTGEKVFLECVQDMDHENMFWYRQDPGLGLRLIYFSYDVKMKEKGDIPEGYSVSREKKERFSLILESASTNQTSMYLCASTRGGLYTGELFFGEGSRLTVL.

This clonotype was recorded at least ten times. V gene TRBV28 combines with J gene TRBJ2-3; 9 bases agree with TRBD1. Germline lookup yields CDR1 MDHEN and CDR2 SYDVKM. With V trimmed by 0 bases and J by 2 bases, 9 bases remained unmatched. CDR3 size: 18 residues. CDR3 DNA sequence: TGTGCCAGCAGTTTATGGTGGGGACAGGGTCGCAACACAGATACGCAGTATTTT. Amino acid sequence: CASSLWWGQGRNTDTQYF.

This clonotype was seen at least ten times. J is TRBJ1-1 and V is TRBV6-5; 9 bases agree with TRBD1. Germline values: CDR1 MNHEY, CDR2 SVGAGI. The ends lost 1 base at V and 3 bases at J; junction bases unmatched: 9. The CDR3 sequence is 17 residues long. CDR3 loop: CASSYYGTGFRDTEAFF. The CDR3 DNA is TGTGCCAGCAGTTACTACGGGACAGGGTTTCGTGACACTGAAGCTTTCTTT.

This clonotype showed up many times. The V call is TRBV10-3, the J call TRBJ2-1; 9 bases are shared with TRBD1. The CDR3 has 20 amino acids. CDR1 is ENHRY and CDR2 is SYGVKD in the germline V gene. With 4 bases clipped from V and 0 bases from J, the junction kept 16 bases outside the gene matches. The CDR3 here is CAISGPGGQGSPVSYNEQFF. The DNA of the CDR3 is TGTGCCATCAGTGGCCCGGGGGGACAGGGTAGTCCTGTCTCCTACAATGAGCAGTTCTTC.

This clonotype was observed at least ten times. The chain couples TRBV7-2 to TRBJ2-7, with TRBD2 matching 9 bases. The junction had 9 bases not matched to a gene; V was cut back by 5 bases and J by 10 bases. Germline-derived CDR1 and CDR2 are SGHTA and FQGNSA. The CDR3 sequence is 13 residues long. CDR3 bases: TGTGCCAGCAGCCTCTGGCGGGGGGGTCTTCAGTACTTC. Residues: CASSLWRGGLQYF. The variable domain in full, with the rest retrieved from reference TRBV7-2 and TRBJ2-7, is GAGVSQSPSNKVTEKGKDVELRCDPISGHTALYWYRQSLGQGLEFLIYFQGNSAPDKSGLPSDRFSAERTGGSVSTLTIQRTQQEDSAVYLCASSLWRGGLQYFGPGTRLTVT.

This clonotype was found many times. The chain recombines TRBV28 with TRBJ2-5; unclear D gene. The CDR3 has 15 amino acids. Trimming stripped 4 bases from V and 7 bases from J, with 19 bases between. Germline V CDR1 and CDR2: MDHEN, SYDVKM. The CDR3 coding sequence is TGTGCCAGCAGTTCCTCATGGGGTACCGACGGGACCCAGTACTTC. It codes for CASSSSWGTDGTQYF. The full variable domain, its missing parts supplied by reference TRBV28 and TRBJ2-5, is DVKVTQSSRYLVKRTGEKVFLECVQDMDHENMFWYRQDPGLGLRLIYFSYDVKMKEKGDIPEGYSVSREKKERFSLILESASTNQTSMYLCASSSSWGTDGTQYFGPGTRLLVL.

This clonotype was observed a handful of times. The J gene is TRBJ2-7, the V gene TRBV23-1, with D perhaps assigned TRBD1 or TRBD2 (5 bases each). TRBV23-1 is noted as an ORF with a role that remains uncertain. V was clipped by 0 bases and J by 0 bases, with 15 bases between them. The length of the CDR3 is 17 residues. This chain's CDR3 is CASSQSGESGSSYEQYF. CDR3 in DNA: TGCGCCAGCAGTCAATCAGGGGAATCTGGGAGCTCCTACGAGCAGTACTTC.

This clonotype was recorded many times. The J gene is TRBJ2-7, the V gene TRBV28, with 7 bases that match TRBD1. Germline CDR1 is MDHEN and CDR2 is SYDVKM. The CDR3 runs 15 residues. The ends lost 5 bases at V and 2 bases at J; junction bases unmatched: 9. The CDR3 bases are TGTGCCAGCAGTCCAACGATGACAGGGCCCTACGAGCAGTACTTC. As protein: CASSPTMTGPYEQYF.

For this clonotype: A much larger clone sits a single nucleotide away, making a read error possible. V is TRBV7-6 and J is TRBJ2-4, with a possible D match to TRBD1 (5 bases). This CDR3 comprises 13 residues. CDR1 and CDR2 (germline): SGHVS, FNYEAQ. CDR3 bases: TGTGCCAGCAGCTTATATGATGAGGACATTCAGTCCTTC. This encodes CASSLYDEDIQSF.

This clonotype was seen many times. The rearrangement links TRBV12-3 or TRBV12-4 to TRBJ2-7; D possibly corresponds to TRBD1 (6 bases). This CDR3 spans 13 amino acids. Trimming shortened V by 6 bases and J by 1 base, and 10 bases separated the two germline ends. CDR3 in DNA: TGTGCCAGCAGGGGGACACATTCCTACGAGCAGTACTTC. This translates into CASRGTHSYEQYF.

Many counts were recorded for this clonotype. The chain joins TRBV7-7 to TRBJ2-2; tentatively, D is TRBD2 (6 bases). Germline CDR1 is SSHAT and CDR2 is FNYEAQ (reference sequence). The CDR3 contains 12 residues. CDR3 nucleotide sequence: TGTGCTAGCGGAAGTATTCCCGGGGAGCTGTTTTTT. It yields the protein CASGSIPGELFF.

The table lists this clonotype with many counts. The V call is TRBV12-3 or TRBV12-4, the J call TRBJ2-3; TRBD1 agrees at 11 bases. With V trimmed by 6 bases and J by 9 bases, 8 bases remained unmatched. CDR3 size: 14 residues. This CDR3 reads CASRDGQGASTQYF. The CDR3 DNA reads TGTGCCAGCAGGGACGGACAGGGGGCTTCCACGCAGTATTTT.

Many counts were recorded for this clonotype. CDR3 coding DNA: TGTGCCAGCAGGGGAAGCTCTGGGGCCAACGTCCTGACTTTC. Protein: CASRGSSGANVLTF. The chain recombines TRBV12-3 or TRBV12-4 with TRBJ2-6, with D unresolved. The CDR3 runs 14 residues. The V end was cut by 6 bases, the J end by 0 bases, with 6 bases between.

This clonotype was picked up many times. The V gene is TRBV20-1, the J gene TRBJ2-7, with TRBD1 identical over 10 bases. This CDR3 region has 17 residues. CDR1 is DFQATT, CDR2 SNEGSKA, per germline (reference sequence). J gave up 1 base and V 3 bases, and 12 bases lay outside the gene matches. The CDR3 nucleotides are TGCAGTGCTAGGGGGTCCCCGGGGACAGGGGTTTCCTACGAGCAGTACTTC. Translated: CSARGSPGTGVSYEQYF.

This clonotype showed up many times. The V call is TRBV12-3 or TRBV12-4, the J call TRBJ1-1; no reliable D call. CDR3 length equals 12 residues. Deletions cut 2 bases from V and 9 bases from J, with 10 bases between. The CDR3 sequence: CASSLTSGQAFF. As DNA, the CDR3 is TGTGCCAGCAGTTTAACGAGTGGGCAAGCTTTCTTT.

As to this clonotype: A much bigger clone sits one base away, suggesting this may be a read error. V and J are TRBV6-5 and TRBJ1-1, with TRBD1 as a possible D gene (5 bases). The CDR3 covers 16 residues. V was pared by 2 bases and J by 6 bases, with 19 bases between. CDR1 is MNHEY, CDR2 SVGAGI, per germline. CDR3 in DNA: TGTGCCAGCAGTTACGGACGGGTCTCCGGGGGTCCTGAAGCTTTCTTT. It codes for CASSYGRVSGGPEAFF.